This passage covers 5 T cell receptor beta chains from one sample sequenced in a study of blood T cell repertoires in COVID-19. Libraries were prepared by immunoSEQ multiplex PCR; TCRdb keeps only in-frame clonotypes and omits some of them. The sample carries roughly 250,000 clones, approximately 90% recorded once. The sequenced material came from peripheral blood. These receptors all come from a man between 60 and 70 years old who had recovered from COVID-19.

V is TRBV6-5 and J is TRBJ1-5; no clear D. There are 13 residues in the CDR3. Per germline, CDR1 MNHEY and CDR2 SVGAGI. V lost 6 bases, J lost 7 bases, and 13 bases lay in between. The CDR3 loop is CASRRGKGQPQHF. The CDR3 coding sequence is TGTGCCAGCAGGCGCGGGAAAGGCCAGCCCCAGCATTTT.

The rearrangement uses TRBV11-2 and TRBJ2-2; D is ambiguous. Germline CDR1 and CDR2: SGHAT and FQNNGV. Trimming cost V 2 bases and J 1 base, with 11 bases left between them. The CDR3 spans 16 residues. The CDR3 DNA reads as TGTGCCAGCAGCTTATTGAACACCCTGAACACCGGGGAGCTGTTTTTT. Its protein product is CASSLLNTLNTGELFF.

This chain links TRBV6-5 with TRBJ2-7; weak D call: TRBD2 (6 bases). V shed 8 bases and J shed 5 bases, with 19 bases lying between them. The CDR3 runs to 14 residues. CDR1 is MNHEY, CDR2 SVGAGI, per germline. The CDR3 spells CASVVSRDSNEQYF. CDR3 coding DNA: TGTGCCAGCGTAGTAAGCCGGGACTCTAACGAGCAGTACTTC.

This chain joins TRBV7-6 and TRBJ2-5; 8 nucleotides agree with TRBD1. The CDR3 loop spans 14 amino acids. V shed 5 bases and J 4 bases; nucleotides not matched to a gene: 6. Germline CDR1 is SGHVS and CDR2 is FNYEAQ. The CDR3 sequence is CASSRRGRRETQYF. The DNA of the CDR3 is TGTGCCAGCAGCCGCAGGGGGCGGAGAGAGACCCAGTACTTC.

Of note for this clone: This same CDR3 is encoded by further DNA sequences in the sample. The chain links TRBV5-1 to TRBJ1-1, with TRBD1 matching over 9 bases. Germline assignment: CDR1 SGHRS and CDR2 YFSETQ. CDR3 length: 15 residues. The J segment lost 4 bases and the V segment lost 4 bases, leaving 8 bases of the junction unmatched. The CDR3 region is CASSVTGGWGTEAFF. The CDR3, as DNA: TGCGCCAGCAGCGTGACAGGGGGTTGGGGCACTGAAGCTTTCTTT.